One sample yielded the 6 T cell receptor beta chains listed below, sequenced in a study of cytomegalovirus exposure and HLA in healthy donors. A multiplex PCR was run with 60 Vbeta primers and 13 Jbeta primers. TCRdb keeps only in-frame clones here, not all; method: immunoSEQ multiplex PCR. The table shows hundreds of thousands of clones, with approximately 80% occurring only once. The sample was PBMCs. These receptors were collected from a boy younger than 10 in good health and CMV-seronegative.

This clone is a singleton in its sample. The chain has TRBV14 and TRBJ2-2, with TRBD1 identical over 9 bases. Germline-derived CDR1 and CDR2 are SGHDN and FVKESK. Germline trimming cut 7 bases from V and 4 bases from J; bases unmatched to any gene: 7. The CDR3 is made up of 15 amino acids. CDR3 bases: TGTGCCAGCAAGGGACAGGGAGGTGCCACCGGGGAGCTGTTTTTT. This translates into CASKGQGGATGELFF.

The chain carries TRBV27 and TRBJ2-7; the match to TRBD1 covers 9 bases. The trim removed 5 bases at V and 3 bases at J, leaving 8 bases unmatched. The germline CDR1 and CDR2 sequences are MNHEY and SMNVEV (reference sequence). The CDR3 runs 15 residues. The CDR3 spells CASSPRQGVNYEQYF. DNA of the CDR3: TGTGCCAGCAGTCCCCGACAGGGGGTCAACTACGAGCAGTACTTC.

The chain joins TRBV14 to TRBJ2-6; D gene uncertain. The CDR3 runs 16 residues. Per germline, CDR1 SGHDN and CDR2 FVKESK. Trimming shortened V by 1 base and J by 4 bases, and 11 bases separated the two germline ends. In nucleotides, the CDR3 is TGTGCCAGCAGCCAAGGTACCCGGGTCGGGGCCAACGTCCTGACTTTC. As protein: CASSQGTRVGANVLTF.

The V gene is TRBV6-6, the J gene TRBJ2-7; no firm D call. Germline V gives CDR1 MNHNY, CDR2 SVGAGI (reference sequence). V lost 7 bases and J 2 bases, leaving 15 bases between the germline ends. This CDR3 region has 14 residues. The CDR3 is CASTDDIPPYEQYF. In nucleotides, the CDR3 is TGTGCCAGCACCGACGACATCCCACCCTACGAGCAGTACTTC.

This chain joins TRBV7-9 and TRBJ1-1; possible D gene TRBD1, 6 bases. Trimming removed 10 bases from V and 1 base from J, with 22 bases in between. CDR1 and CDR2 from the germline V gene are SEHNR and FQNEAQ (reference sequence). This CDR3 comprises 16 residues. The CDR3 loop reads CATGGGVGQRNTEAFF. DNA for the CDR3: TGTGCCACGGGGGGGGGCGTTGGACAGAGGAACACTGAAGCTTTCTTT.

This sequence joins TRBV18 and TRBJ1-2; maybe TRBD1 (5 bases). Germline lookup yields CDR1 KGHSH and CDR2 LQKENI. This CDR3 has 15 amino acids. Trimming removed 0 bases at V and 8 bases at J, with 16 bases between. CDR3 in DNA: TGTGCCAGCTCACCACCTCAGGGATCGGGCGGCGGCTACACCTTC. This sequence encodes CASSPPQGSGGGYTF.